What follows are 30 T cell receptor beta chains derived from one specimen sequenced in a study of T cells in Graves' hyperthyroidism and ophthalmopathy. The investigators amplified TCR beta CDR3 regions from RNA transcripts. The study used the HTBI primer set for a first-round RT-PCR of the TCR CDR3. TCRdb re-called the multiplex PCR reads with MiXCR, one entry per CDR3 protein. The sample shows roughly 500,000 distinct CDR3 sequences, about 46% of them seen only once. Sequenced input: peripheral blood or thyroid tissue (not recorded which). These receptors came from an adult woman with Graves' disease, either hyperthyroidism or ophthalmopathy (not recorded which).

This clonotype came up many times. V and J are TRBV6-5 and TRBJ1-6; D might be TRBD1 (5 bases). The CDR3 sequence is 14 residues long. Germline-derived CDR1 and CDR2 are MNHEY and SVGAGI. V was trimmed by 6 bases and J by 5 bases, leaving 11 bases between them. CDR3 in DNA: TGTGCCAGCAGAGAGGTGGGGGATAATTCACCCCTCCACTTT. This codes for CASREVGDNSPLHF.

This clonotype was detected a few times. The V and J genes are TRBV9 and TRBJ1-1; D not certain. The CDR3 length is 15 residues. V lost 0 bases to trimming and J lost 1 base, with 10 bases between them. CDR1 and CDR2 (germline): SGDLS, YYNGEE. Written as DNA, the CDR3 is TGTGCCAGCAGCGTAGCGTCAGAGAGGAACACTGAAGCTTTCTTT. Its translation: CASSVASERNTEAFF.

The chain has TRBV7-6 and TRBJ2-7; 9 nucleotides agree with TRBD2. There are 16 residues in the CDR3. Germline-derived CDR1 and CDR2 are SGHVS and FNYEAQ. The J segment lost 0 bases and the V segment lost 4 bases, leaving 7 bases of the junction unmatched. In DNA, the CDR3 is TGTGCCAGCAGCTGGACCCGTAGCGGGAGCTCCTACGAGCAGTACTTC. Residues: CASSWTRSGSSYEQYF.

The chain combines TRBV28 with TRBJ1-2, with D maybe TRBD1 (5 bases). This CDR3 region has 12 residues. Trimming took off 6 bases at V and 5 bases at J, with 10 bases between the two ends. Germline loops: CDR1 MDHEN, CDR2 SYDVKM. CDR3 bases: TGTGCCAGCAGCAGGGTCCCATATGGCTACACCTTC. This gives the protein CASSRVPYGYTF.

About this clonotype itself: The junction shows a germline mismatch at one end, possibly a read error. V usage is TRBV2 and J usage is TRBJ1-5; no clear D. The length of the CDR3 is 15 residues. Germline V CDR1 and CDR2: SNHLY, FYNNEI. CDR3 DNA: TGTGCCAGCAGTGACGCGGAAGGGTTTGGTCAGCACCAGCATTTT. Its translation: CASSDAEGFGQHQHF.

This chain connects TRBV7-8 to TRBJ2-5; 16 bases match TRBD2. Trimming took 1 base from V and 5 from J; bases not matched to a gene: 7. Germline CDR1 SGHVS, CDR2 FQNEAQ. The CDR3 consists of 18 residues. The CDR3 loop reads CASSLGPLGLAGGETQYF. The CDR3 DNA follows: TGTGCCAGCAGCTTAGGTCCATTGGGACTAGCGGGAGGGGAGACCCAGTACTTC.

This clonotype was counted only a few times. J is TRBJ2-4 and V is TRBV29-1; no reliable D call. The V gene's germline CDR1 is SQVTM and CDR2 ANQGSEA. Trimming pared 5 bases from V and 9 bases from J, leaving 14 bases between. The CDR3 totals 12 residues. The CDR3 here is CSVNIGRGIQYF. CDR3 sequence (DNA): TGCAGCGTTAATATCGGGCGCGGCATTCAGTACTTC.

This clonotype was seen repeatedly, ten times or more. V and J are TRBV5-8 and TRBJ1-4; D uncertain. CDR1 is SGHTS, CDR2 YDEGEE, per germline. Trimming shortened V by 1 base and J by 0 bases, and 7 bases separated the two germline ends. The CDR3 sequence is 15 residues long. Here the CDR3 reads CASSLYLATNEKLFF. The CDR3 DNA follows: TGTGCCAGCAGCTTGTACTTAGCAACTAATGAAAAACTGTTTTTT.

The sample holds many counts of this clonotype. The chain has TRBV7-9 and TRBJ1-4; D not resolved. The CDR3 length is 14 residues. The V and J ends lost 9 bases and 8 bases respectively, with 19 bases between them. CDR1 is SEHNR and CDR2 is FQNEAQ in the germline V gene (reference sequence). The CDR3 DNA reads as TGTGCCAGTCAGGCAAGGTCCCCTACCGAAAAACTGTTTTTT. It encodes CASQARSPTEKLFF.

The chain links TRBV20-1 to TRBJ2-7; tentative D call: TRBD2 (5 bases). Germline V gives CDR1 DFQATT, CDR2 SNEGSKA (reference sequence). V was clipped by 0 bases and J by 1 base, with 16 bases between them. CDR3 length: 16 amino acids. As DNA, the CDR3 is TGCAGTGCTAGAGATGTCCGCCGCGACTATTCCTACGAGCAGTACTTC. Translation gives CSARDVRRDYSYEQYF.

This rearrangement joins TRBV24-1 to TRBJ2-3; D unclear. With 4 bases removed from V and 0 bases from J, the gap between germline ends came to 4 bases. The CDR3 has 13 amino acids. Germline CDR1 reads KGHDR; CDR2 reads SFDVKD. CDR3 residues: CATSDGSTDTQYF. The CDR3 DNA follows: TGTGCCACCAGTGACGGTAGCACAGATACGCAGTATTTT.

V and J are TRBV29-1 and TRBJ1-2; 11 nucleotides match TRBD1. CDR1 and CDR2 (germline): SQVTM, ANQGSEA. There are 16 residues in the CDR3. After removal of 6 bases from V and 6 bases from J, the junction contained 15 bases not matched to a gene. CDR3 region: CSVDRGRDTGDDGYTF. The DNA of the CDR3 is TGCAGCGTGGACAGGGGGCGCGACACCGGGGACGATGGCTACACCTTC.

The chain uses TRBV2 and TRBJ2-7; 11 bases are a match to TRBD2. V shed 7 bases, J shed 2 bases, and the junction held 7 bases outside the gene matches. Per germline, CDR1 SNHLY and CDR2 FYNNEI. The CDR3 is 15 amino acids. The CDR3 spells CASKGVTSGTYEQYF. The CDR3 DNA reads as TGTGCCAGCAAAGGAGTGACTAGCGGGACCTACGAGCAGTACTTC. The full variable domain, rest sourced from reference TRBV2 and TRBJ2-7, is EPEVTQTPSHQVTQMGQEVILRCVPISNHLYFYWYRQILGQKVEFLVSFYNNEISEKSEIFDDQFSVERPDGSNFTLKIRSTKLEDSAMYFCASKGVTSGTYEQYFGPGTRLTVT.

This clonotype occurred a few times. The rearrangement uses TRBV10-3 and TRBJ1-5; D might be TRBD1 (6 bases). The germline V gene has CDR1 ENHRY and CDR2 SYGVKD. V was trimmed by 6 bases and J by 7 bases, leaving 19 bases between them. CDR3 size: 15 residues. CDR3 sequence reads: CAIRASGGGAQPQHF. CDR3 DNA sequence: TGTGCCATCAGGGCCTCGGGGGGGGGCGCACAGCCCCAGCATTTT.

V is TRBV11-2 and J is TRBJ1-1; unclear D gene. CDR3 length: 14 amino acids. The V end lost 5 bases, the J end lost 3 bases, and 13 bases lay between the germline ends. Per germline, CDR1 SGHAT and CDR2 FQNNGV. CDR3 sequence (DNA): TGTGCCAGCAGCCCGCGGCCCTTAGACACTGAAGCTTTCTTT. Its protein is CASSPRPLDTEAFF.

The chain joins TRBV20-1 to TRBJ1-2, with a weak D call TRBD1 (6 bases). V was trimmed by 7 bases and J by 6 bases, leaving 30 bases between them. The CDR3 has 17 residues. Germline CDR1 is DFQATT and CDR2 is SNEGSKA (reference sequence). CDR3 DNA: TGCAGTGATAGTTACACTCGGGACACTTCCGGGGACGATGGCTACACCTTC. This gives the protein CSDSYTRDTSGDDGYTF.

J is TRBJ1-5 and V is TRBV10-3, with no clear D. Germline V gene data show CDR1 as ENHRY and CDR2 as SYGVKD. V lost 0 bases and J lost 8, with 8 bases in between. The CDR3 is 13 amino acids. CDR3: CAISESRVEPQHF. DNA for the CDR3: TGTGCCATCAGTGAGTCGAGAGTCGAGCCCCAGCATTTT.

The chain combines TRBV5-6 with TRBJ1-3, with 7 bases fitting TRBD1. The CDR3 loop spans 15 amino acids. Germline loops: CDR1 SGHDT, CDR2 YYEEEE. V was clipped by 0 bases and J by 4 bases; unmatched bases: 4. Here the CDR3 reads CASSLGQGTGNTIYF. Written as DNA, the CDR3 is TGTGCCAGCAGCTTGGGACAGGGTACCGGAAACACCATATATTTT. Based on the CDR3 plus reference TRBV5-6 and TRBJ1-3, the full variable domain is DAGVTQSPTHLIKTRGQQVTLRCSPKSGHDTVSWYQQALGQGPQFIFQYYEEEERQRGNFPDRFSGHQFPNYSSELNVNALLLGDSALYLCASSLGQGTGNTIYFGEGSWLTVV.

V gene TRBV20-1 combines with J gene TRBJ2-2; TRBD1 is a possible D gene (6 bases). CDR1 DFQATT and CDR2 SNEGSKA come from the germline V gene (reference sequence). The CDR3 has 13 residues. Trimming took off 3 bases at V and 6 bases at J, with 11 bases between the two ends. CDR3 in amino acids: CSARDRVSGELFF. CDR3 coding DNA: TGCAGTGCTAGGGACAGAGTATCCGGGGAGCTGTTTTTT.

The CDR3 nucleotides are TGCAGTGCCACGATGGTCCAGTACTTC. Protein product: CSATMVQYF. The chain couples TRBV20-1 to TRBJ2-5; D is uncertain. V shed 6 bases and J shed 10 bases, with 9 bases lying between them. This CDR3 is 9 amino acids long. CDR1 is DFQATT and CDR2 is SNEGSKA in the germline V gene (reference sequence).

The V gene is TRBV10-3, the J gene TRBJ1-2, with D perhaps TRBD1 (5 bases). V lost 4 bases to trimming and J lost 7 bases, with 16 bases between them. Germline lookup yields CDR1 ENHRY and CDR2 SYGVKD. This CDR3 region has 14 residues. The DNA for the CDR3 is TGTGCCATCAGTGGGATGGGCGGGACCTCTGGCTACACCTTC. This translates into CAISGMGGTSGYTF.

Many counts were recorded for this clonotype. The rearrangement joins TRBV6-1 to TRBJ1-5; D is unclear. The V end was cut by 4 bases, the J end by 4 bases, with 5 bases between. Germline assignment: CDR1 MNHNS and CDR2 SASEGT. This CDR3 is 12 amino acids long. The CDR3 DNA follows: TGTGCCAGCAGTGCAGCAAATCAGCCCCAGCATTTT. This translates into CASSAANQPQHF.

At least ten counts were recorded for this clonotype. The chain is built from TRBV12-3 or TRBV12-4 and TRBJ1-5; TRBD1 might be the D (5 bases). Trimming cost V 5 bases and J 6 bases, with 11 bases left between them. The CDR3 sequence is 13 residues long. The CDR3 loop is CASSNTGGQPQHF. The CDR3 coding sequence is TGTGCCAGCAGTAACACCGGGGGTCAGCCCCAGCATTTT.

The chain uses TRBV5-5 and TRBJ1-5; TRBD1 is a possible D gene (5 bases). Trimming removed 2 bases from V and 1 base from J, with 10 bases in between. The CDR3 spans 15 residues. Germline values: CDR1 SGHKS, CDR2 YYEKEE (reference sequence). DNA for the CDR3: TGTGCCAGCAGCTTAGGGGTCCAGAGCAATCAGCCCCAGCATTTT. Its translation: CASSLGVQSNQPQHF.

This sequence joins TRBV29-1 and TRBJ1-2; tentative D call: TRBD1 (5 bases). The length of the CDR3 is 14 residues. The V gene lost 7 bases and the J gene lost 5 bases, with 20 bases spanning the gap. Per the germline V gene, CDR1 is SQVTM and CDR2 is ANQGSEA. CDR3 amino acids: CSAKGQGGMYGYTF. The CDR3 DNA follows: TGCAGCGCTAAGGGGCAGGGAGGAATGTATGGCTACACCTTC.

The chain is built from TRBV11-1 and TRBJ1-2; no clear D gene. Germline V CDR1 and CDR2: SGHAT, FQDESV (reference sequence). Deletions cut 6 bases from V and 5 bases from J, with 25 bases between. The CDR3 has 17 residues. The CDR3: CASSLKPGQDWWYGYTF. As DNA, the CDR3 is TGTGCCAGCAGTTTAAAGCCTGGGCAAGATTGGTGGTATGGCTACACCTTC.

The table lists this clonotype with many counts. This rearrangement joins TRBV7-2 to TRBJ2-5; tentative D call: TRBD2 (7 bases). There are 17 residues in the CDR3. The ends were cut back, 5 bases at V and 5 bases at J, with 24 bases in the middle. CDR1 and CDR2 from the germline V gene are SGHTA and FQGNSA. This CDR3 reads CASSRSSGGGGIETQYF. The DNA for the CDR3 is TGTGCCAGCAGCCGAAGTAGCGGAGGGGGGGGGATCGAGACCCAGTACTTC.

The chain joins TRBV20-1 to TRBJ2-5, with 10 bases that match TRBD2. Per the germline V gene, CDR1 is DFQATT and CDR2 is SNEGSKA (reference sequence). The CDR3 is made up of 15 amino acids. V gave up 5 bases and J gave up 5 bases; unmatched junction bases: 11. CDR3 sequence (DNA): TGCAGTGCTCTTACTAGCGGGACCCCTCGGGAGACCCAGTACTTC. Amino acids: CSALTSGTPRETQYF.

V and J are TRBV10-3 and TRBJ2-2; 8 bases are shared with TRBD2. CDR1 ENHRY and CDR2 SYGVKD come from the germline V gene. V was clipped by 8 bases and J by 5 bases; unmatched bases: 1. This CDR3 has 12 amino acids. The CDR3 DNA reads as TGTGCCATCTCGGGGGGGACCGGGGAGCTGTTTTTT. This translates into CAISGGTGELFF.

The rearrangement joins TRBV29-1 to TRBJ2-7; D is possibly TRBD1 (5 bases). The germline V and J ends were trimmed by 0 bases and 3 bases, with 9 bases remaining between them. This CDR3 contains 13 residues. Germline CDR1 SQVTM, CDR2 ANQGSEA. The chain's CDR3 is CSVEEAGNYEQYF. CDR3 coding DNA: TGCAGCGTTGAAGAGGCAGGGAACTACGAGCAGTACTTC.